This record looks at one TCR beta chain sequence and its context. Antigen specificity is unknown. The CDR3 is 20 amino acids. Germline CDR1 and CDR2: LGHNT and FRNRAP. V was pared by 0 bases and J by 0 bases, with 9 bases of the junction left unmatched. A sample-barcoded 5' primer and a J-beta primer mix were used in a second PCR of about 7 to 12 cycles. Each cDNA molecule carried a tag from a template-switch adaptor that contained 12 random nucleotides. All samples gave at least 2.5 million CDR3-containing paired-end reads. TCRdb fed the 5' RACE reads into MiXCR, producing one record per CDR3 protein. This sample has 780,000 or so distinct CDR3 sequences; about 56% occur once, and the top ten carry roughly 25%. Total RNA extraction produced at least 5 micrograms (per sample) for the study. This sample is part of a study of blood T cells in healthy people across ages. Findings of the study overall: The recorded TCR beta diversity per million T cells decreased in a roughly linear manner with age.

The TCR was taken from a man aged 40-49 years in good health. V is TRBV12-5 and J is TRBJ2-2; 11 positions agree with TRBD2. Sample: blood. CDR3 sequence reads: CASGLVSSLAGDPNTGELFF. CDR3 nucleotides: TGTGCTAGTGGTTTGGTCTCCTCACTAGCGGGGGACCCGAACACCGGGGAGCTGTTTTTT. Full variable domain (outside the CDR3, taken from reference TRBV12-5 and TRBJ2-2): DARVTQTPRHKVTEMGQEVTMRCQPILGHNTVFWYRQTMMQGLELLAYFRNRAPLDDSGMPKDRFSAEMPDATLATLKIQPSEPRDSAVYFCASGLVSSLAGDPNTGELFFGEGSRLTVL.